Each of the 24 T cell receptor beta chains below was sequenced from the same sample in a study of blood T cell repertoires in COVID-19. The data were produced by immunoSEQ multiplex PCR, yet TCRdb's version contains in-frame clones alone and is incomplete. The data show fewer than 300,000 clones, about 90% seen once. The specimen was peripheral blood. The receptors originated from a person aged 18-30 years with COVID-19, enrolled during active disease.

For the CDR3, the DNA is TGTGCCAGTAGCAGGGGGTCCTCTGGGGCCAACGTCCTGACTTTC. Encoded protein: CASSRGSSGANVLTF. The rearrangement links TRBV19 to TRBJ2-6; 7 bases align to TRBD1. CDR3 length equals 15 residues. The V segment lost 6 bases and the J segment 0 bases; nucleotides outside the gene matches: 2. From germline, CDR1 is LNHDA and CDR2 SQIVND (reference sequence).

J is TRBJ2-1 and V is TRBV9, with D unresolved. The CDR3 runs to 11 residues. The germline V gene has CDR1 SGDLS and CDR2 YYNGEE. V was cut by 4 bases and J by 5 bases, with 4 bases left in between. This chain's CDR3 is CASSPNNEQFF. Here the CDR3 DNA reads TGTGCCAGCAGCCCCAACAATGAGCAGTTCTTC.

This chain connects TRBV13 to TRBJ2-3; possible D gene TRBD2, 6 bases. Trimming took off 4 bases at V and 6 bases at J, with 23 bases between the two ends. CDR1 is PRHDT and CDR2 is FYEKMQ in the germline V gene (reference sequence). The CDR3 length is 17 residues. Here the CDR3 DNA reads TGTGCCAGCAGCTCCCGAGACCTGGGTAGCGGTGGGGATACGCAGTATTTT. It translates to CASSSRDLGSGGDTQYF.

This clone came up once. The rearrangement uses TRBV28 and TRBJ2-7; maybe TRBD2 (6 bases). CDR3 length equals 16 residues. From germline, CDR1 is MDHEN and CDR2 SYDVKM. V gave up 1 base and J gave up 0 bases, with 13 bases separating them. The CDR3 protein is CASSLYGGLSSYEQYF. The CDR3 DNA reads TGTGCCAGCAGTTTATATGGGGGGTTGAGCTCCTACGAGCAGTACTTC.

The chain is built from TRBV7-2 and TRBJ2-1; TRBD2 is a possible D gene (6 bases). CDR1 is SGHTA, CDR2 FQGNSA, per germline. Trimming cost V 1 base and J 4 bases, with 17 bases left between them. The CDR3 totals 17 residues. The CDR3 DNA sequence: TGTGCCAGCAGCTTAGTGGGTCCCGGGACTGGGTACAATGAGCAGTTCTTC. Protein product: CASSLVGPGTGYNEQFF. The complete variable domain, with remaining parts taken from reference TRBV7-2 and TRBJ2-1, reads GAGVSQSPSNKVTEKGKDVELRCDPISGHTALYWYRQSLGQGLEFLIYFQGNSAPDKSGLPSDRFSAERTGGSVSTLTIQRTQQEDSAVYLCASSLVGPGTGYNEQFFGPGTRLTVL.

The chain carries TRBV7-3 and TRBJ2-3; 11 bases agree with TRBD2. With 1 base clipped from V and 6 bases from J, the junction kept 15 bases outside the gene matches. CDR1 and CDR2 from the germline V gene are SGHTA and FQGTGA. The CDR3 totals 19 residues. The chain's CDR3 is CASSLMGGPTSGRSDTQYF. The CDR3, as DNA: TGTGCCAGCAGCTTAATGGGGGGGCCAACTAGCGGGAGATCCGATACGCAGTATTTT.

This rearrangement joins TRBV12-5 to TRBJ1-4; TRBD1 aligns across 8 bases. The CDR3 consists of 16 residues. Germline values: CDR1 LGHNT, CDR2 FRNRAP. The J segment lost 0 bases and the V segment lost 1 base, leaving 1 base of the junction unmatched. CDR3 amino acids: CASGLEQGATNEKLFF. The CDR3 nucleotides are TGTGCTAGTGGTTTGGAACAGGGGGCAACTAATGAAAAACTGTTTTTT.

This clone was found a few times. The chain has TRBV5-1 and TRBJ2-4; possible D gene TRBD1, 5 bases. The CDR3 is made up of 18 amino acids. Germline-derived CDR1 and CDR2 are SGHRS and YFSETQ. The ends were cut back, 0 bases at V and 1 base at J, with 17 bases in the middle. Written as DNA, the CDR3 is TGCGCCAGCAGCTTGGCCGGCTCAGGGTGGGTCGCCAAAAACATTCAGTACTTC. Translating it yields CASSLAGSGWVAKNIQYF.

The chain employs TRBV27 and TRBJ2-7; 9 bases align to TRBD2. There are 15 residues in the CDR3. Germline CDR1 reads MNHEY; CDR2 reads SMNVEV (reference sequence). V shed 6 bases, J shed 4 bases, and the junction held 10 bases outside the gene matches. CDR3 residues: CASSGGGLASYEQYF. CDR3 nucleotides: TGTGCCAGCAGCGGAGGGGGACTAGCAAGTTACGAGCAGTACTTC.

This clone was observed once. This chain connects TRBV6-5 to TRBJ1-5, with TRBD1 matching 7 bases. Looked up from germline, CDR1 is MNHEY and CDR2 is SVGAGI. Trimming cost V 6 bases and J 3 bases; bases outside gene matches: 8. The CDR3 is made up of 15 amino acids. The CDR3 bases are TGTGCCAGCAGGAAAGACAGGGACCCCAATCAGCCCCAGCATTTT. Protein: CASRKDRDPNQPQHF.

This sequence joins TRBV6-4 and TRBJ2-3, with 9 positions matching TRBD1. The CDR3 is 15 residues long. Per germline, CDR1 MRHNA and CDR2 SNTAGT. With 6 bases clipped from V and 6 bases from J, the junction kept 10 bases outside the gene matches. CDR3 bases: TGTGCCAGCAGCGCAACAGGGGGCGTGGGCGATACGCAGTATTTT. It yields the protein CASSATGGVGDTQYF.

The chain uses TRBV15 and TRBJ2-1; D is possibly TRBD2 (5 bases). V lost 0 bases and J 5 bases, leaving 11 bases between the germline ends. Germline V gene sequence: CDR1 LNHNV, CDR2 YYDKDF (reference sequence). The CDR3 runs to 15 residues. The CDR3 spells CATSRELEEDNEQFF. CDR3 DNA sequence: TGTGCCACCAGCAGAGAACTAGAAGAGGACAATGAGCAGTTCTTC. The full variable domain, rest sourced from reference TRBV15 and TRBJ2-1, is DAMVIQNPRYQVTQFGKPVTLSCSQTLNHNVMYWYQQKSSQAPKLLFHYYDKDFNNEADTPDNFQSRRPNTSFCFLDIRSPGLGDTAMYLCATSRELEEDNEQFFGPGTRLTVL.

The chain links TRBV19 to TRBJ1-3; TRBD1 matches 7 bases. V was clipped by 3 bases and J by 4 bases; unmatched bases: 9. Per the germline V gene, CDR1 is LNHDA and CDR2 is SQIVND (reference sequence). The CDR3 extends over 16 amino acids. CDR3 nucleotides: TGTGCCAGTAGTATTAACAGGGGAGCTTCAGGAAACACCATATATTTT. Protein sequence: CASSINRGASGNTIYF.

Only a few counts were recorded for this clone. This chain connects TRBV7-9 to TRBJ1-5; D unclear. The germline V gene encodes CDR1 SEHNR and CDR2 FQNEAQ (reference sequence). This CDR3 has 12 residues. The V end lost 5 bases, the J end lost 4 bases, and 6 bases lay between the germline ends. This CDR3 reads CASSPGNQPQHF. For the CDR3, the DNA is TGTGCCAGCAGCCCGGGAAATCAGCCCCAGCATTTT.

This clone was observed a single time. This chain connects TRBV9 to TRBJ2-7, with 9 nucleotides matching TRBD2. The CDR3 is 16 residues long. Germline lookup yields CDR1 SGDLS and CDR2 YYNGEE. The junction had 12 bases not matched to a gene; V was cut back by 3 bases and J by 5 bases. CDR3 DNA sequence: TGTGCCAGCAGCGCCGGGGATCTAGCGGGAACGGACGAGCAGTACTTC. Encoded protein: CASSAGDLAGTDEQYF. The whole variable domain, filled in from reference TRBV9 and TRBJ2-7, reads DSGVTQTPKHLITATGQRVTLRCSPRSGDLSVYWYQQSLDQGLQFLIQYYNGEERAKGNILERFSAQQFPDLHSELNLSSLELGDSALYFCASSAGDLAGTDEQYFGPGTRLTVT.

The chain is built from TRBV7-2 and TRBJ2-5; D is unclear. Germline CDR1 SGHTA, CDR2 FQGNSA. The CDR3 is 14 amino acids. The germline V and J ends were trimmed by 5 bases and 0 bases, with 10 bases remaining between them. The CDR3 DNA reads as TGTGCCAGCAGCCCTAAAGAGTACCAAGAGACCCAGTACTTC. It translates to CASSPKEYQETQYF.

This CDR3 is CASRPTPIGQASGGELFF. DNA for the CDR3: TGTGCCAGCAGACCAACTCCAATCGGACAGGCCTCGGGCGGGGAGCTGTTTTTT. This chain uses TRBV5-4 with TRBJ2-2, with TRBD1 matching 7 bases. After removal of 5 bases from V and 7 bases from J, the junction contained 20 bases not matched to a gene. Germline V gene data show CDR1 as SGHNT and CDR2 as YYREEE (reference sequence). The length of the CDR3 is 18 residues.

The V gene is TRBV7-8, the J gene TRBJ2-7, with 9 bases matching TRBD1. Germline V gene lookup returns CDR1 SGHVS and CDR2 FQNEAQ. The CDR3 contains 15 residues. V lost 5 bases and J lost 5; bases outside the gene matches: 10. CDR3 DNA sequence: TGTGCCAGCAGCCTAACAGGGGGCGGCTTGCACGAGCAGTACTTC. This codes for CASSLTGGGLHEQYF.

The CDR3 region is CASSQGGGPGTGELFF. CDR3 DNA sequence: TGTGCCAGCAGCCAAGGCGGGGGCCCGGGGACCGGGGAGCTGTTTTTT. The V gene is TRBV3-1 (or the pseudogene TRBV3-2), the J gene TRBJ2-2, with D maybe TRBD2 (7 bases). V was clipped by 1 base and J by 5 bases, with 14 bases between them. CDR1 LGHDT and CDR2 YNNKEL come from the germline V gene (reference sequence). The CDR3 runs to 16 residues.

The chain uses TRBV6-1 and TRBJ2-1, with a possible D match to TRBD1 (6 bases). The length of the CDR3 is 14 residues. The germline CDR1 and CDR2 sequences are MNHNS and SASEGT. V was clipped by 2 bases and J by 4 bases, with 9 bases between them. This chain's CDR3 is CASSERDTYNEQFF. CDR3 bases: TGTGCCAGCAGTGAACGGGACACTTACAATGAGCAGTTCTTC.

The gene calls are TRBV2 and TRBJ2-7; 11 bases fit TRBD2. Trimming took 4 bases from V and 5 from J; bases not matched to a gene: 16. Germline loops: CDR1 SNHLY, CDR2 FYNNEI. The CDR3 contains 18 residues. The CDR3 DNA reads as TGTGCCAGCAGTGGCGTAACTAGCGGGAGCACCCTGTCAGACGAGCAGTACTTC. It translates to CASSGVTSGSTLSDEQYF.

The CDR3 here is CANPPGLAGGTNTGELFF. CDR3 nucleotide sequence: TGTGCCAACCCTCCGGGACTAGCGGGAGGGACAAACACCGGGGAGCTGTTTTTT. The chain carries TRBV27 and TRBJ2-2; 16 positions agree with TRBD2. The CDR3 covers 18 residues. Germline values: CDR1 MNHEY, CDR2 SMNVEV (reference sequence). After removal of 10 bases from V and 2 bases from J, the junction contained 10 bases not matched to a gene.

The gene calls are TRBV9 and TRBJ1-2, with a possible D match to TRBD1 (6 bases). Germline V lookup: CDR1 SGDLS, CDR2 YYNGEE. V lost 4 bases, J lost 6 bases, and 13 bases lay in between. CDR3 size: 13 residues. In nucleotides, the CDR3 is TGTGCCAGCAGCCGCGGACAGCCTCATGGCTACACCTTC. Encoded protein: CASSRGQPHGYTF.

CDR3: CASSRGTGELFF. The CDR3 bases are TGCGCCAGCTCCCGGGGAACCGGGGAGCTGTTTTTT. This chain joins TRBV10-2 and TRBJ2-2; TRBD2 is a possible D gene (5 bases). Between the trimmed V and J ends, which lost 8 bases and 5 bases, there was a span of 9 bases. Looked up from germline, CDR1 is WSHSY and CDR2 is SAAADI. CDR3 length equals 12 residues.